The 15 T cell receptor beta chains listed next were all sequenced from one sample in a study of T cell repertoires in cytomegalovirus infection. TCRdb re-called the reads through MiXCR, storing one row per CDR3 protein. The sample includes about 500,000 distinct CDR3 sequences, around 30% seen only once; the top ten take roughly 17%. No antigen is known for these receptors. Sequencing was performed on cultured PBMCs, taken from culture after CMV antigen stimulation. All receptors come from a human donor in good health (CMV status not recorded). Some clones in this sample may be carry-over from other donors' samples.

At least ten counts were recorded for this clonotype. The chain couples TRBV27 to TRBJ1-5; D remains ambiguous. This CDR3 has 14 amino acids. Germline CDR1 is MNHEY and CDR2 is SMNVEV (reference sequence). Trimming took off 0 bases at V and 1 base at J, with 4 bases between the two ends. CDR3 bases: TGTGCCAGCAGTTTATCAGGGAGCAATCAGCCCCAGCATTTT. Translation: CASSLSGSNQPQHF.

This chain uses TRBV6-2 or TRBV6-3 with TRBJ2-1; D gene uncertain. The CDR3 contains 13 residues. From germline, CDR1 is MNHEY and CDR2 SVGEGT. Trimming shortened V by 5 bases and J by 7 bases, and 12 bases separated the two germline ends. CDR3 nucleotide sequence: TGTGCCAGCAGTGCCACCCCTTTAAATGAGCAGTTCTTC. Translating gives CASSATPLNEQFF.

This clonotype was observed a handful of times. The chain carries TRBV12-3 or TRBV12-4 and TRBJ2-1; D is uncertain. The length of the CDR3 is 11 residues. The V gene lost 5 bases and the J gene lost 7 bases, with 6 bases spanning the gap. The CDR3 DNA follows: TGTGCCAGCAGTATGAGGAATGAGCAGTTCTTC. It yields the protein CASSMRNEQFF.

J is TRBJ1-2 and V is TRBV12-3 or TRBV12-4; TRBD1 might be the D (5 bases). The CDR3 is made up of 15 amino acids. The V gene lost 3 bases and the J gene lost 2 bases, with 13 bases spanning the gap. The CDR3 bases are TGTGCCAGCAGTTTTTCAGGGAAAAGGAACTATGGCTACACCTTC. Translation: CASSFSGKRNYGYTF.

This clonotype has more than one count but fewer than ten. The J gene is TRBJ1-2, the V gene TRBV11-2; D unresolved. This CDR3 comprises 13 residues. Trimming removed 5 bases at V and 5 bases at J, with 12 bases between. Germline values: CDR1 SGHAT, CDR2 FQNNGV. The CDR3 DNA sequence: TGTGCCAGCAGCGCCGACCTGGGGTATGGCTACACCTTC. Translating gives CASSADLGYGYTF.

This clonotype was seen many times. The DNA for the CDR3 is TGTGCCAGCAGCTCGACTAGCGGGAGGGCAGGTGAGCAGTACTTC. Its translation: CASSSTSGRAGEQYF. The V and J genes are TRBV7-2 and TRBJ2-7; 14 positions agree with TRBD2. Losses at the gene ends were 4 bases for V and 7 bases for J; bases not matched to a gene: 6. The CDR3 length is 15 residues. The germline V gene encodes CDR1 SGHTA and CDR2 FQGNSA.

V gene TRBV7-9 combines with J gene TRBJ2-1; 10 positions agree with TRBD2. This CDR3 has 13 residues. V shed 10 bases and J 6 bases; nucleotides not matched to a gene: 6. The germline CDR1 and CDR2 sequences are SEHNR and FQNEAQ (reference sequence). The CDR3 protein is CAMQAGGPNEQFF. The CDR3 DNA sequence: TGTGCCATGCAAGCGGGAGGGCCCAATGAGCAGTTCTTC.

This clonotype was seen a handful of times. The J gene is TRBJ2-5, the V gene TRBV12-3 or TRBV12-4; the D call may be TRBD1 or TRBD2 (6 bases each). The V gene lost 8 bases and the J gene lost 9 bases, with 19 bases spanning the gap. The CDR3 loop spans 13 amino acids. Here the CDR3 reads CASHAGGTGAQYF. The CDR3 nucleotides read TGTGCCAGCCATGCCGGGGGCACGGGGGCCCAGTACTTC.

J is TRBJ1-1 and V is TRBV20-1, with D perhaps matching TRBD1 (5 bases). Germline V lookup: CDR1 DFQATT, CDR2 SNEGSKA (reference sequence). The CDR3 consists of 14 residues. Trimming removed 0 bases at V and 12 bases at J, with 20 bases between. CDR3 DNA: TGCAGTGCTAGAGAGAGCGGGGCACGGCTTGGGACTTTCTTT. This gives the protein CSARESGARLGTFF.

The CDR3 DNA reads as TGTGCCAGCAGTTCATTGGGTACGGGACAGTACGTC. Translating it yields CASSSLGTGQYV. The chain links TRBV6-2 or TRBV6-3 to TRBJ2-7; TRBD2 is a possible D gene (5 bases). There are 12 residues in the CDR3. Germline V lookup: CDR1 MNHEY, CDR2 SVGEGT. The V end lost 4 bases, the J end lost 10 bases, and 14 bases lay between the germline ends.

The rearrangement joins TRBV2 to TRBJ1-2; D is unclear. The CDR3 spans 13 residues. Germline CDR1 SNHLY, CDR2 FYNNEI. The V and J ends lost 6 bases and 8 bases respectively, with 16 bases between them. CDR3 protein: CASSLDTSLGYTF. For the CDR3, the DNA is TGTGCCAGCAGCTTAGACACTTCTCTGGGCTACACCTTC.

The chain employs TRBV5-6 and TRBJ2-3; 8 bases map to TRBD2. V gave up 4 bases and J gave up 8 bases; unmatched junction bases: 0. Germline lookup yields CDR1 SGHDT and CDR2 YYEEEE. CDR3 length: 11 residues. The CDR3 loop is CASSLAGTQYF. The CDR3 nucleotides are TGTGCCAGCAGCCTAGCGGGTACGCAGTATTTT.

CDR3 amino acids: CASSLERLHHNEQFF. CDR3 DNA sequence: TGTGCCAGCAGCCTTGAGAGACTCCACCACAATGAGCAGTTCTTC. The chain links TRBV7-6 to TRBJ2-1; D unclear. The CDR3 spans 15 residues. V was pared by 5 bases and J by 5 bases, with 16 bases between. Germline-derived CDR1 and CDR2 are SGHVS and FNYEAQ.

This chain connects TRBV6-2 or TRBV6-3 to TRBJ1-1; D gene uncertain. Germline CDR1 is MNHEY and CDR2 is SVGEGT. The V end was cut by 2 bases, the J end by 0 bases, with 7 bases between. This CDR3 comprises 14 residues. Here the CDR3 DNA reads TGTGCCAGCAGTTACGCACAGATGAACACTGAAGCTTTCTTT. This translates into CASSYAQMNTEAFF.

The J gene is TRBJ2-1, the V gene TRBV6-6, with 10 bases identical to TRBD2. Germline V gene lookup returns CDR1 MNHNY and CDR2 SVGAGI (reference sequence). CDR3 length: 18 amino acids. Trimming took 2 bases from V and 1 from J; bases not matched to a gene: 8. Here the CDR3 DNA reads TGTGCCAGCAGTTACCTAAAGTTAGCGGGAGGTTCCTACAATGAGCAGTTCTTC. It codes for CASSYLKLAGGSYNEQFF.